This T cell receptor beta chain appears in the sequencing data of a study of CD8+CD57+ T cells in acquired aplastic anemia. Overall study context: On average, sorted CD4+ and CD8+ cells gave 3.2 ug of DNA. Healthy CD8+ samples averaged around 10 million reads. Findings and caveats of the study: Overlap between patients and controls comprised about 28 CD8+ CDR3 sequences. Patient and control CD8+ Simpson's diversity was not significantly different.

It was genomic DNA that served as the template for profiling TCR beta VDJ and CDR3. A single record per CDR3 protein comes from TCRdb applying MiXCR to the reads. This sample has about 170,000 distinct CDR3 sequences, with about 48% found just once. With regard to this clonotype: The antigen remains undetermined.

Trimming cost V 5 bases and J 2 bases, with 25 bases left between them. This CDR3 is built from 19 residues. Germline CDR1 reads SGHRS; CDR2 reads YFSETQ. This chain connects TRBV5-1 to TRBJ2-2, with no clear D. This TCR was sampled from a human donor in good health. Sequencing input: sorted CD4+, CD8+, or CD8+CD57+ T cells (not recorded which) from PBMCs. As DNA, the CDR3 is TGCGCCAGCAGTCAGAGGTTGGGCATGAGTTCCTATAACACCGGGGAGCTGTTTTTT. Translated: CASSQRLGMSSYNTGELFF.